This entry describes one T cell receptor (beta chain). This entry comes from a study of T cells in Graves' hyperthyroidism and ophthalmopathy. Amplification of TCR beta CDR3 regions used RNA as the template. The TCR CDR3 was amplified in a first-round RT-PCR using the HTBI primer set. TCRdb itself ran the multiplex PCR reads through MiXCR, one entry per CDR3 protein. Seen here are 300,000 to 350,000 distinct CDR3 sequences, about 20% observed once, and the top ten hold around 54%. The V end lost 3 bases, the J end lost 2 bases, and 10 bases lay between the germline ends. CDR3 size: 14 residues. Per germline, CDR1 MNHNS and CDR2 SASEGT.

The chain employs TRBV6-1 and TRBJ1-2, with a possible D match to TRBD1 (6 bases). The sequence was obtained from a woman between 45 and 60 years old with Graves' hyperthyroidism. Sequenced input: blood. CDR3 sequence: CASSDLDRNYGYTF. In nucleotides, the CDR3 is TGTGCCAGCAGTGACCTTGACAGGAACTATGGCTACACCTTC.